This passage covers 25 T cell receptor beta chains from one sample sequenced in a study of OX40 agonist ivuxolimab in advanced cancers. Libraries were prepared by immunoSEQ multiplex PCR; TCRdb keeps only in-frame clonotypes and omits some of them. The profile shows approximately 60,000 clones, about 88% of them singletons. The sample was CD4+ or CD8+ T cells sorted from blood, taken in a trial of the OX40 agonist ivuxolimab. The receptors originated from an adult with an advanced solid tumor such as melanoma, head and neck, liver or kidney cancer.

V usage is TRBV6-1 and J usage is TRBJ1-2, with D possibly TRBD1 on 6 matching bases. V lost 0 bases and J lost 9, with 17 bases in between. Germline V gives CDR1 MNHNS, CDR2 SASEGT. CDR3 length: 15 amino acids. CDR3 in DNA: TGTGCCAGCAGTGAAGCGGGGACATGGGGAGTGCGCTACACCTTC. Translation: CASSEAGTWGVRYTF.

This clone was seen just once. The rearrangement joins TRBV5-1 to TRBJ2-1; 12 positions agree with TRBD1. V lost 0 bases and J lost 8; bases outside the gene matches: 3. CDR3 length: 15 amino acids. Germline V gene sequence: CDR1 SGHRS, CDR2 YFSETQ. The CDR3 region has the DNA TGCGCCAGCAGCTTGGAGGGGACAGGGGGCCATGAGCAGTTCTTC. Protein: CASSLEGTGGHEQFF.

This chain connects TRBV25-1 to TRBJ1-4; D remains ambiguous. Trimming took 0 bases from V and 6 from J, leaving 8 bases between them. CDR1 is MGHDK and CDR2 is SYGVNS in the germline V gene. The CDR3 spans 14 residues. CDR3 amino acids: CASSEYGSHEKLFF. The CDR3 DNA is TGTGCCAGCAGTGAATACGGGTCACATGAAAAACTGTTTTTT. Full variable domain (missing parts from reference TRBV25-1 and TRBJ1-4): EADIYQTPRYLVIGTGKKITLECSQTMGHDKMYWYQQDPGMELHLIHYSYGVNSTEKGDLSSESTVSRIRTEHFPLTLESARPSHTSQYLCASSEYGSHEKLFFGSGTQLSVL.

The rearrangement joins TRBV10-3 to TRBJ2-2; 14 nucleotides line up with TRBD2. Germline V CDR1 and CDR2: ENHRY, SYGVKD. Germline trimming cut 10 bases from V and 6 bases from J; bases unmatched to any gene: 10. This CDR3 spans 16 amino acids. The CDR3 loop is CATGLAGGGFSGELFF. The DNA of the CDR3 is TGTGCCACCGGACTAGCGGGAGGTGGGTTCTCCGGGGAGCTGTTTTTT.

The chain's CDR3 is CASSVEGRGRSGNTIYF. CDR3 DNA: TGTGCCAGCAGCGTAGAGGGCAGGGGGCGATCTGGAAACACCATATATTTT. The chain joins TRBV9 to TRBJ1-3, with 8 bases that match TRBD1. The CDR3 spans 17 residues. The germline V gene encodes CDR1 SGDLS and CDR2 YYNGEE. The V and J ends lost 0 bases and 1 base, in that order; junction bases with no gene match: 6.

This clone was seen only once. Here the CDR3 reads CASSSGQARTQYF. In DNA form, the CDR3 reads TGTGCCAGCAGTTCCGGACAGGCTAGGACCCAGTACTTC. The V gene is TRBV28, the J gene TRBJ2-5, with 7 positions matching TRBD1. Per the germline V gene, CDR1 is MDHEN and CDR2 is SYDVKM. The CDR3 length is 13 residues. The trim removed 4 bases at V and 7 bases at J, leaving 6 bases unmatched.

This clone was detected only a few times. The chain recombines TRBV28 with TRBJ1-5, with 8 bases lining up with TRBD1. This CDR3 is 15 amino acids long. Per the germline V gene, CDR1 is MDHEN and CDR2 is SYDVKM. After removal of 6 bases from V and 7 bases from J, the junction contained 11 bases not matched to a gene. CDR3 sequence (DNA): TGTGCCAGCAGACATGGACAGGGCCCTCGCCAGCCCCAGCATTTT. Translation gives CASRHGQGPRQPQHF.

The rearrangement joins TRBV19 to TRBJ2-3; 8 bases align to TRBD2. With V trimmed by 5 bases and J by 6 bases, 16 bases remained unmatched. Germline V gene sequence: CDR1 LNHDA, CDR2 SQIVND (reference sequence). This CDR3 comprises 17 residues. This chain's CDR3 is CASSPRTSWEPHDTQYF. In nucleotides, the CDR3 is TGTGCCAGTAGTCCCCGGACTAGCTGGGAACCTCATGATACGCAGTATTTT.

A single count supports this clone. CDR3 in amino acids: CASSGSSGRFLSYNEQFF. CDR3 sequence (DNA): TGTGCCAGCAGCGGATCTAGCGGGAGATTCCTCTCCTACAATGAGCAGTTCTTC. This sequence joins TRBV11-3 and TRBJ2-1; 10 nucleotides agree with TRBD2. This CDR3 is 18 amino acids long. Germline CDR1 SGHNT, CDR2 YENEEA. Trimming removed 5 bases from V and 0 bases from J; junction bases left unmatched: 10.

V gene TRBV5-8 combines with J gene TRBJ2-3; 10 bases are shared with TRBD2. The CDR3 totals 16 residues. V lost 4 bases and J lost 0; bases outside the gene matches: 5. Germline V lookup: CDR1 SGHTS, CDR2 YDEGEE. Here the CDR3 DNA reads TGTGCCAGCAGCGGGGGACTAGCGACTAGCACAGATACGCAGTATTTT. It encodes CASSGGLATSTDTQYF.

The rearrangement uses TRBV19 and TRBJ1-1; D gene uncertain. In germline, CDR1 is LNHDA, CDR2 SQIVND (reference sequence). V gave up 3 bases and J gave up 11 bases, with 16 bases separating them. The CDR3 spans 13 residues. CDR3 DNA sequence: TGTGCCAGTAGTATTTTAGAAGGAGGCTTCGCTTTCTTT. Translated, it gives CASSILEGGFAFF.

This chain joins TRBV6-1 and TRBJ2-3; possibly TRBD1 or TRBD2 for D (5 bases each). Germline V CDR1 and CDR2: MNHNS, SASEGT. V was clipped by 4 bases and J by 1 base, with 9 bases between them. The CDR3 extends over 14 amino acids. The CDR3 loop is CASSGGWGTDTQYF. For the CDR3, the DNA is TGTGCCAGCAGTGGGGGGTGGGGCACAGATACGCAGTATTTT.

This chain connects TRBV4-1 to TRBJ2-2, with TRBD1 identical over 8 bases. The germline V gene has CDR1 MGHRA and CDR2 YSYEKL. V shed 4 bases, J shed 6 bases, and the junction held 13 bases outside the gene matches. CDR3 length equals 17 residues. CDR3 sequence (DNA): TGCGCCAGCAGCCTCCACCGGGACAGGAGAATCGCCGGGGAGCTGTTTTTT. It translates to CASSLHRDRRIAGELFF.

By sample fraction, this clone is medium-sized (0.01 to 0.1%). The chain carries TRBV6-1 and TRBJ2-7; D ambiguous. The CDR3 runs 15 residues. Germline lookup yields CDR1 MNHNS and CDR2 SASEGT. V gave up 0 bases and J gave up 5 bases, with 14 bases separating them. CDR3 coding DNA: TGTGCCAGCAGTGAAGCCGGGCCCGCCATGAACGAGCAGTACTTC. Translated: CASSEAGPAMNEQYF.

The chain has TRBV6-5 and TRBJ2-2; D not certain. CDR1 MNHEY and CDR2 SVGAGI come from the germline V gene. V was cut by 8 bases and J by 3 bases, with 7 bases left in between. The CDR3 runs to 12 residues. For the CDR3, the DNA is TGTGCCAGCTGGTCTCACACCGGGGAGCTGTTTTTT. Translating it yields CASWSHTGELFF.

This clone has only a few counts. The genes are TRBV7-3 and TRBJ2-5; D gene ambiguous. CDR1 is SGHTA, CDR2 FQGTGA, per germline. Between the trimmed V and J ends, which lost 3 bases and 1 base, there was a span of 6 bases. The CDR3 runs 13 residues. The CDR3 region is CASSLSAQETQYF. For the CDR3, the DNA is TGTGCCAGCAGCTTGTCGGCCCAAGAGACCCAGTACTTC.

This clone occurred a few times. The chain couples TRBV6-5 to TRBJ2-3; D gene ambiguous. V lost 4 bases to trimming and J lost 2 bases, with 10 bases between them. The CDR3 extends over 14 amino acids. The germline CDR1 and CDR2 sequences are MNHEY and SVGAGI. CDR3 sequence: CASSSSSHTDTQYF. As DNA, the CDR3 is TGTGCCAGCAGTTCCTCCTCACACACAGATACGCAGTATTTT.

The chain links TRBV9 to TRBJ1-3, with D perhaps TRBD1 (5 bases). The CDR3 is made up of 15 amino acids. Per germline, CDR1 SGDLS and CDR2 YYNGEE. V lost 0 bases and J 3 bases, leaving 10 bases between the germline ends. CDR3 DNA sequence: TGTGCCAGCAGCGTAGTGGGGGGTATTGGAAACACCATATATTTT. Translating it yields CASSVVGGIGNTIYF.

The chain carries TRBV5-4 and TRBJ1-1, with 9 bases lining up with TRBD1. Germline V lookup: CDR1 SGHNT, CDR2 YYREEE (reference sequence). The V segment lost 3 bases and the J segment 8 bases; nucleotides outside the gene matches: 5. CDR3 length: 13 amino acids. The CDR3 loop reads CASSYTGGREAFF. CDR3 in DNA: TGTGCCAGCAGCTATACAGGGGGCAGGGAAGCTTTCTTT.

The chain combines TRBV18 with TRBJ2-2; D unresolved. Trimming shortened V by 5 bases and J by 1 base, and 5 bases separated the two germline ends. Germline CDR1 is KGHSH and CDR2 is LQKENI. The CDR3 is 13 amino acids. CDR3 DNA: TGTGCCAGCTCAGATGGGAACACCGGGGAGCTGTTTTTT. This gives the protein CASSDGNTGELFF. The entire variable domain, with the rest obtained from reference TRBV18 and TRBJ2-2, is as follows: NAGVMQNPRHLVRRRGQEARLRCSPMKGHSHVYWYRQLPEEGLKFMVYLQKENIIDESGMPKERFSAEFPKEGPSILRIQQVVRGDSAAYFCASSDGNTGELFFGEGSRLTVL.

This chain uses TRBV27 with TRBJ2-7; 8 bases map to TRBD1. The V and J ends lost 10 bases and 4 bases, in that order; junction bases with no gene match: 15. From germline, CDR1 is MNHEY and CDR2 SMNVEV (reference sequence). The CDR3 covers 15 residues. The CDR3 DNA is TGTGCCACCCTGTCCATCGGACAGGGCAGGTACGAGCAGTACTTC. Amino acids: CATLSIGQGRYEQYF.

The chain has TRBV5-4 and TRBJ2-5; D call uncertain. The J call may be faulty, since TRBJ2-7 better matches the DNA end. This CDR3 contains 13 residues. The germline V gene encodes CDR1 SGHNT and CDR2 YYREEE (reference sequence). The CDR3 here is CASSLGLTYEQYF. DNA for the CDR3: TGTGCCAGCAGCTTGGGTCTGACCTACGAGCAGTACTTC.

This sequence joins TRBV5-6 and TRBJ2-5; D unclear. Trimming removed 6 bases from V and 1 base from J, with 13 bases in between. CDR1 and CDR2 from the germline V gene are SGHDT and YYEEEE. There are 14 residues in the CDR3. In DNA, the CDR3 is TGTGCCAGCACCTGGTTTACAGTCCAAGAGACCCAGTACTTC. This sequence encodes CASTWFTVQETQYF.

The chain uses TRBV28 and TRBJ2-7; 7 nucleotides align to TRBD1. Germline CDR1 and CDR2: MDHEN and SYDVKM. V was pared by 8 bases and J by 4 bases, with 14 bases of the junction left unmatched. The CDR3 has 15 amino acids. The CDR3 reads CASSPPDRFGYEQYF. DNA of the CDR3: TGTGCCAGCTCCCCCCCGGACAGGTTCGGATACGAGCAGTACTTC.

This clone was picked up a small number of times. V usage is TRBV19 and J usage is TRBJ1-5, with D perhaps TRBD1 (5 bases). CDR1 is LNHDA and CDR2 is SQIVND in the germline V gene (reference sequence). V lost 5 bases to trimming and J lost 3 bases, with 17 bases between them. This CDR3 has 16 amino acids. This CDR3 reads CASSRSGVQDNQPQHF. The CDR3 coding sequence is TGTGCCAGTAGTCGCAGCGGGGTACAGGACAATCAGCCCCAGCATTTT.